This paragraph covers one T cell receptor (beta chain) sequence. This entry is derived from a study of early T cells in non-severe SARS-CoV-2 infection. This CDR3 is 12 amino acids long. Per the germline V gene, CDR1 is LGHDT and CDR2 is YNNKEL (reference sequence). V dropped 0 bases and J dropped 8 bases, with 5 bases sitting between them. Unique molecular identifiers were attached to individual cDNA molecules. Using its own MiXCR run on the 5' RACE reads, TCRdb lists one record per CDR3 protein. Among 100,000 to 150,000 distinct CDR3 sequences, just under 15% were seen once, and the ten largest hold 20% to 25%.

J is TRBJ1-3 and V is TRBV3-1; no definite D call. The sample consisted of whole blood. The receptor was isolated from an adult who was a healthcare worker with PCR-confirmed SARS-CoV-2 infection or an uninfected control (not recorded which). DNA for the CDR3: TGTGCCAGCAGCCAAGAAGGATACACCATATATTTT. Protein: CASSQEGYTIYF.